These 29 T cell receptor beta chains share one sample of origin, sequenced in a study of blood T cell repertoires in COVID-19. Sequencing was performed with immunoSEQ multiplex PCR; in TCRdb, only in-frame clones are kept and a portion is missing. The table shows around 300,000 clones, with around 87% occurring only once. Sequencing input: PBMCs or T cells enriched from blood (not recorded which). Receptors were obtained from a woman aged 18-30 years with acute COVID-19.

The chain joins TRBV5-1 to TRBJ1-3, with D unclear. The CDR3 loop spans 13 amino acids. Trimming left V 5 bases short and J 2 bases short, with 8 bases between. From germline, CDR1 is SGHRS and CDR2 YFSETQ. The CDR3 DNA reads as TGCGCCAGCAGGTCGACAACTGGAAACACCATATATTTT. As protein: CASRSTTGNTIYF.

Details on this clone: Distinct nucleotide sequences in the sample also encode this CDR3. The chain has TRBV7-3 and TRBJ2-1, with TRBD2 identical over 12 bases. Germline V lookup: CDR1 SGHTA, CDR2 FQGTGA. The V and J ends lost 5 bases and 10 bases, in that order; junction bases with no gene match: 9. The CDR3 is made up of 15 amino acids. The CDR3 nucleotides are TGTGCCAGCAGCATCGGGACTAGCGGGCGGGGGGAGCAGTTCTTC. As protein: CASSIGTSGRGEQFF. The full variable domain, rest sourced from reference TRBV7-3 and TRBJ2-1, is GAGVSQTPSNKVTEKGKYVELRCDPISGHTALYWYRQSLGQGPEFLIYFQGTGAADDSGLPNDRFFAVRPEGSVSTLKIQRTERGDSAVYLCASSIGTSGRGEQFFGPGTRLTVL.

This clone came up once. This sequence joins TRBV7-3 and TRBJ1-1, with D possibly TRBD1 on 5 matching bases. CDR1 and CDR2 (germline): SGHTA, FQGTGA. V was cut by 5 bases and J by 6 bases, with 13 bases left in between. The CDR3 consists of 13 residues. The DNA of the CDR3 is TGTGCCAGCAGCCCCCGGGGGGGAGCTGAAGCTTTCTTT. It codes for CASSPRGGAEAFF.

The V call is TRBV28, the J call TRBJ1-6; tentatively, D is TRBD1 (5 bases). This CDR3 has 16 residues. Trimming pared 6 bases from V and 2 bases from J, leaving 14 bases between. CDR1 is MDHEN and CDR2 is SYDVKM in the germline V gene. CDR3 sequence: CASRREGRAYNSPLHF. The CDR3 DNA reads TGTGCCAGCAGAAGGGAGGGGAGGGCCTATAATTCACCCCTCCACTTT. Full variable domain (rest looked up from reference TRBV28 and TRBJ1-6): DVKVTQSSRYLVKRTGEKVFLECVQDMDHENMFWYRQDPGLGLRLIYFSYDVKMKEKGDIPEGYSVSREKKERFSLILESASTNQTSMYLCASRREGRAYNSPLHFGNGTRLTVT.

This clone was seen more than once but under ten times. The chain combines TRBV2 with TRBJ1-2, with TRBD1 identical over 7 bases. The CDR3 consists of 14 residues. With V trimmed by 8 bases and J by 2 bases, 8 bases remained unmatched. Germline V gene data show CDR1 as SNHLY and CDR2 as FYNNEI. The CDR3 spells CASDRERANYGYTF. The DNA of the CDR3 is TGTGCCAGCGACAGGGAGAGGGCCAACTATGGCTACACCTTC. Combining the CDR3 with reference TRBV2 and TRBJ1-2 gives the whole variable domain EPEVTQTPSHQVTQMGQEVILRCVPISNHLYFYWYRQILGQKVEFLVSFYNNEISEKSEIFDDQFSVERPDGSNFTLKIRSTKLEDSAMYFCASDRERANYGYTFGSGTRLTVV.

The chain links TRBV15 to TRBJ2-7; a weak D match, TRBD2 (5 bases). The CDR3 is 14 residues long. V was pared by 0 bases and J by 3 bases, with 9 bases between. CDR1 and CDR2 from the germline V gene are LNHNV and YYDKDF (reference sequence). The CDR3 region is CATSRELSGYEQYF. The CDR3 nucleotides are TGTGCCACCAGCAGAGAACTGAGCGGCTACGAGCAGTACTTC.

The chain combines TRBV27 with TRBJ1-2, with 7 bases lining up with TRBD1. Germline loops: CDR1 MNHEY, CDR2 SMNVEV (reference sequence). J lost 0 bases, V lost 4 bases, and 8 bases had no gene match. CDR3 size: 16 residues. The CDR3: CASSSRQGSANYGYTF. In nucleotides, the CDR3 is TGTGCCAGCAGTTCCCGACAGGGCTCAGCTAACTATGGCTACACCTTC.

This chain connects TRBV14 to TRBJ2-1; TRBD2 matches 8 bases. The V gene end was trimmed by 4 bases and the J gene end by 4 bases; junction bases not matched to a gene: 6. The CDR3 length is 15 residues. Germline CDR1 SGHDN, CDR2 FVKESK. CDR3 coding DNA: TGTGCCAGCAGCCGGCCCGGGACTAGTTACAATGAGCAGTTCTTC. Translating it yields CASSRPGTSYNEQFF. Combining the CDR3 with reference TRBV14 and TRBJ2-1 gives the whole variable domain EAGVTQFPSHSVIEKGQTVTLRCDPISGHDNLYWYRRVMGKEIKFLLHFVKESKQDESGMPNNRFLAERTGGTYSTLKVQPAELEDSGVYFCASSRPGTSYNEQFFGPGTRLTVL.

This clone showed up just a few times. This sequence joins TRBV11-3 and TRBJ2-1; possibly TRBD2 for D (6 bases). The V end lost 3 bases, the J end lost 9 bases, and 12 bases lay between the germline ends. Germline V gene data show CDR1 as SGHNT and CDR2 as YENEEA. This CDR3 has 13 amino acids. The CDR3 nucleotides read TGTGCCAGCAGCTTGGGCGGGATGGCTGAGCAGTTCTTC. Translation: CASSLGGMAEQFF. The full variable domain, completed using reference TRBV11-3 and TRBJ2-1, is EAGVVQSPRYKIIEKKQPVAFWCNPISGHNTLYWYLQNLGQGPELLIRYENEEAVDDSQLPKDRFSAERLKGVDSTLKIQPAELGDSAVYLCASSLGGMAEQFFGPGTRLTVL.

The rearrangement joins TRBV27 to TRBJ2-7; tentative D call: TRBD2 (6 bases). This CDR3 is built from 14 residues. V dropped 3 bases and J dropped 3 bases, with 12 bases sitting between them. Per the germline V gene, CDR1 is MNHEY and CDR2 is SMNVEV (reference sequence). CDR3 nucleotide sequence: TGTGCCAGCAGTTTGCGGGACGCAGTCTACGAGCAGTACTTC. Amino acid sequence: CASSLRDAVYEQYF.

CDR3 sequence: CASSLFVQAHNEQFF. DNA for the CDR3: TGCGCCAGCAGCTTGTTCGTCCAAGCGCACAATGAGCAGTTCTTC. The rearrangement uses TRBV5-1 and TRBJ2-1; no clear D gene. The CDR3 sequence is 15 residues long. The germline gives CDR1 SGHRS, CDR2 YFSETQ. Deletions cut 1 base from V and 5 bases from J, with 13 bases between.

The chain recombines TRBV1 with TRBJ1-1. TRBV1 is labeled a pseudogene. The CDR3 has 14 residues. The CDR3 loop reads CTSNRGRGYTEAFF. For the CDR3, the DNA is TGCACCAGCAATCGAGGGAGGGGTTACACTGAAGCTTTCTTT.

This clone has a handful of counts. This rearrangement joins TRBV6-4 to TRBJ2-1; 7 positions match TRBD2. The CDR3 covers 15 residues. Trimming cost V 0 bases and J 7 bases; bases outside gene matches: 6. CDR1 and CDR2 from the germline V gene are MRHNA and SNTAGT. CDR3 sequence: CASSDSAGATNEQFF. The CDR3, as DNA: TGTGCCAGCAGTGACTCGGCGGGAGCTACGAATGAGCAGTTCTTC.

The rearrangement joins TRBV19 to TRBJ2-7, with 10 bases aligning to TRBD2. This CDR3 contains 14 residues. Germline V lookup: CDR1 LNHDA, CDR2 SQIVND (reference sequence). Unmatched junction bases numbered 2, after V lost 3 bases and J lost 3 bases. The CDR3 loop reads CASSMGLAHYEQYF. Written as DNA, the CDR3 is TGTGCCAGTAGTATGGGACTAGCGCACTACGAGCAGTACTTC.

This CDR3 reads CASSVSSGAQPQHF. CDR3 DNA sequence: TGTGCCAGCAGCGTGAGTTCAGGGGCTCAGCCCCAGCATTTT. J is TRBJ1-5 and V is TRBV9; D may be TRBD1 (6 bases). The germline gives CDR1 SGDLS, CDR2 YYNGEE. The CDR3 is 14 residues long. V dropped 2 bases and J dropped 6 bases, with 12 bases sitting between them.

The chain links TRBV4-1 to TRBJ2-1; 9 bases map to TRBD2. The length of the CDR3 is 16 residues. In germline, CDR1 is MGHRA, CDR2 YSYEKL. Trimming took 1 base from V and 7 from J; bases not matched to a gene: 8. The CDR3 reads CASSQGGSGRGNEQFF. CDR3 nucleotide sequence: TGCGCCAGCAGCCAAGGTGGTAGCGGGAGAGGAAATGAGCAGTTCTTC.

J is TRBJ2-3 and V is TRBV7-3; 9 bases are shared with TRBD2. The J segment lost 4 bases and the V segment lost 3 bases, leaving 5 bases of the junction unmatched. From germline, CDR1 is SGHTA and CDR2 FQGTGA. The CDR3 is 15 amino acids. As DNA, the CDR3 is TGTGCCAGCAGCTTTTTAGCGGGAGTCCCAGATACGCAGTATTTT. This codes for CASSFLAGVPDTQYF. The whole variable domain, filled in from reference TRBV7-3 and TRBJ2-3, reads GAGVSQTPSNKVTEKGKYVELRCDPISGHTALYWYRQSLGQGPEFLIYFQGTGAADDSGLPNDRFFAVRPEGSVSTLKIQRTERGDSAVYLCASSFLAGVPDTQYFGPGTRLTVL.

The gene calls are TRBV29-1 and TRBJ2-7; D might be TRBD2 (6 bases). This CDR3 region has 14 residues. Trimming shortened V by 4 bases and J by 3 bases, and 16 bases separated the two germline ends. CDR1 and CDR2 from the germline V gene are SQVTM and ANQGSEA. The CDR3 sequence: CSVVLVGLNYEQYF. The DNA for the CDR3 is TGCAGCGTTGTCCTAGTGGGACTCAACTACGAGCAGTACTTC.

This chain links TRBV7-9 with TRBJ1-4, with D perhaps matching TRBD1 (6 bases). The length of the CDR3 is 14 residues. V was cut by 4 bases and J by 8 bases, with 14 bases left in between. CDR1 SEHNR and CDR2 FQNEAQ come from the germline V gene (reference sequence). The CDR3: CASSSGQGSEKLFF. DNA for the CDR3: TGTGCCAGCAGCTCGGGGCAGGGGAGCGAAAAACTGTTTTTT.

This clone was seen only once. This chain joins TRBV6-5 and TRBJ2-7; TRBD1 aligns across 9 bases. With 4 bases clipped from V and 0 bases from J, the junction kept 1 base outside the gene matches. CDR1 MNHEY and CDR2 SVGAGI come from the germline V gene. The CDR3 consists of 14 residues. This CDR3 is CASSWDRDSYEQYF. In DNA, the CDR3 is TGTGCCAGCAGTTGGGACAGGGACTCCTACGAGCAGTACTTC.

This chain links TRBV20-1 with TRBJ1-2; D gene uncertain. Germline CDR1 and CDR2: DFQATT and SNEGSKA (reference sequence). The CDR3 is 12 residues long. V lost 3 bases and J lost 4, with 9 bases in between. CDR3 DNA sequence: TGCAGTGCTAGTGGCAGGCTCTATGGCTACACCTTC. Translation: CSASGRLYGYTF.

The V and J genes are TRBV5-1 and TRBJ2-1; maybe TRBD2 (5 bases). Germline-derived CDR1 and CDR2 are SGHRS and YFSETQ. The CDR3 runs to 14 residues. The V and J ends lost 1 base and 7 bases respectively, with 12 bases between them. The CDR3: CASSLTGMGNEQFF. CDR3 bases: TGCGCCAGCAGCTTGACGGGAATGGGGAATGAGCAGTTCTTC.

This chain's CDR3 is CASSSSSGATEAFF. CDR3 DNA: TGTGCCAGCAGTTCATCCTCAGGGGCCACTGAAGCTTTCTTT. The V gene is TRBV27, the J gene TRBJ1-1; tentative D call: TRBD1 (6 bases). From germline, CDR1 is MNHEY and CDR2 SMNVEV (reference sequence). There are 14 residues in the CDR3. Trimming shortened V by 4 bases and J by 4 bases, and 13 bases separated the two germline ends.

V usage is TRBV9 and J usage is TRBJ1-5; the match to TRBD1 covers 7 bases. V shed 0 bases and J 7 bases; nucleotides not matched to a gene: 4. Looked up from germline, CDR1 is SGDLS and CDR2 is YYNGEE. The CDR3 contains 14 residues. The CDR3 is CASSVDGQDQPQHF. In DNA, the CDR3 is TGTGCCAGCAGCGTAGACGGACAGGACCAGCCCCAGCATTTT. The entire variable domain, with the rest obtained from reference TRBV9 and TRBJ1-5, is as follows: DSGVTQTPKHLITATGQRVTLRCSPRSGDLSVYWYQQSLDQGLQFLIQYYNGEERAKGNILERFSAQQFPDLHSELNLSSLELGDSALYFCASSVDGQDQPQHFGDGTRLSIL.

This sequence joins TRBV7-2 and TRBJ2-2; 9 bases align to TRBD1. Germline CDR1 reads SGHTA; CDR2 reads FQGNSA. Germline trimming cut 4 bases from V and 3 bases from J; bases unmatched to any gene: 0. This CDR3 has 14 amino acids. CDR3 DNA: TGTGCCAGCAGCTGGGACAGGGACACCGGGGAGCTGTTTTTT. Protein: CASSWDRDTGELFF.

This clone was seen just once. This chain joins TRBV27 and TRBJ2-2, with TRBD2 as a possible D gene (6 bases). Germline V lookup: CDR1 MNHEY, CDR2 SMNVEV (reference sequence). Trimming left V 4 bases short and J 8 bases short, with 11 bases between. There are 13 residues in the CDR3. In nucleotides, the CDR3 is TGTGCCAGCAGTTCACTAGCTCAAGGGGAGCTGTTTTTT. Translating it yields CASSSLAQGELFF.

J is TRBJ2-3 and V is TRBV5-4; 10 positions match TRBD2. The V gene end was trimmed by 0 bases and the J gene end by 1 base; junction bases not matched to a gene: 5. The CDR3 contains 17 residues. Germline V gives CDR1 SGHNT, CDR2 YYREEE (reference sequence). The CDR3 DNA reads TGTGCCAGCAGCTTGGAACTAGCGGGATCGGGCACAGATACGCAGTATTTT. This translates into CASSLELAGSGTDTQYF. Supplemented by reference TRBV5-4 and TRBJ2-3, the full variable domain reads ETGVTQSPTHLIKTRGQQVTLRCSSQSGHNTVSWYQQALGQGPQFIFQYYREEENGRGNFPPRFSGLQFPNYSSELNVNALELDDSALYLCASSLELAGSGTDTQYFGPGTRLTVL.

With regard to this clone: In the same sample, other DNA sequences code for this CDR3. This chain joins TRBV7-2 and TRBJ1-2; 8 bases fit TRBD1. The V gene end was trimmed by 5 bases and the J gene end by 4 bases; junction bases not matched to a gene: 3. Germline CDR1 is SGHTA and CDR2 is FQGNSA. CDR3 length: 13 amino acids. The CDR3 protein is CASSPGQGYGYTF. The CDR3 DNA reads as TGTGCCAGCAGCCCCGGACAGGGCTATGGCTACACCTTC.

The V gene is TRBV9, the J gene TRBJ2-3; D is unresolved. CDR1 and CDR2 (germline): SGDLS, YYNGEE. Deletions cut 4 bases from V and 0 bases from J, with 9 bases between. This CDR3 contains 14 residues. CDR3 DNA sequence: TGTGCCAGCAGCATGTCCACTAGCACAGATACGCAGTATTTT. Encoded protein: CASSMSTSTDTQYF.